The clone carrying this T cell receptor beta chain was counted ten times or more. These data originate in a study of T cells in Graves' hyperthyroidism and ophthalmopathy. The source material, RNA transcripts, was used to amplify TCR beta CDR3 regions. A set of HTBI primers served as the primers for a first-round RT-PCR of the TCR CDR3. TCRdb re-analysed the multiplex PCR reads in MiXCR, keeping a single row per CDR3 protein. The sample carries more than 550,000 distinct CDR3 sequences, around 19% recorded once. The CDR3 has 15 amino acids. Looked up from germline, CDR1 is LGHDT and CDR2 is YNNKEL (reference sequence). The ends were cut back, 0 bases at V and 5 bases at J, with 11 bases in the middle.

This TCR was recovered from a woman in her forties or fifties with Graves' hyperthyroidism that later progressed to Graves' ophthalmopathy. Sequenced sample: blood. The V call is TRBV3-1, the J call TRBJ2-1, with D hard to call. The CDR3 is CASSQDYGRHNEQFF. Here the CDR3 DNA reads TGTGCCAGCAGCCAAGATTACGGGCGGCACAATGAGCAGTTCTTC.